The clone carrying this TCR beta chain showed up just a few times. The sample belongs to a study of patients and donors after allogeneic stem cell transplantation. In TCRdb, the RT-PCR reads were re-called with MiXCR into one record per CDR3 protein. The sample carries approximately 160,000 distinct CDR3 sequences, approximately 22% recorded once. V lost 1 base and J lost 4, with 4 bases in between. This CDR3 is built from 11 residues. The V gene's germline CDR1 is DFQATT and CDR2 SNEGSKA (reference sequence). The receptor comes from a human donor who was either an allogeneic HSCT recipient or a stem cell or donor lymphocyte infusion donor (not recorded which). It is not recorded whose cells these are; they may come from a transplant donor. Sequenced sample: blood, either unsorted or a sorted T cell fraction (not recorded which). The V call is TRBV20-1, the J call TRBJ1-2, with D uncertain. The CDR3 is CSARAGYGYTF. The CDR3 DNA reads TGCAGTGCTAGAGCGGGCTATGGCTACACCTTC.